The 3 T cell receptor beta chains reported below all come from one sample, sequenced in a study of metastatic and nonmetastatic thyroid tumors. Until they underwent thyroid surgery, no patient had received any treatment. TCRdb called clones again from the PCR reads with MiXCR. The table lists approximately 20,000 clones, about 12% of them singletons. Sequenced material: blood. These receptor sequences come from a female donor with papillary thyroid cancer or a benign thyroid nodule (not recorded which). Some clones in this sample may be carry-over from other donors' samples.

This clone was seen many times. V is TRBV6-4 and J is TRBJ2-3; 9 nucleotides align to TRBD1. Trimming took 5 bases from V and 2 from J; bases not matched to a gene: 17. Germline-derived CDR1 and CDR2 are MRHNA and SNTAGT. This CDR3 spans 19 amino acids. CDR3 DNA sequence: TGTGCCAGCAGTCGGGACCTTGGACAGGGGTTAGGACCCACAGATACGCAGTATTTT. Translation gives CASSRDLGQGLGPTDTQYF.

This clone was counted at least ten times. The V gene is TRBV11-2, the J gene TRBJ2-7; D possibly uses TRBD1 or TRBD2 (6 bases each). With 5 bases removed from V and 6 bases from J, the gap between germline ends came to 17 bases. CDR1 SGHAT and CDR2 FQNNGV come from the germline V gene. CDR3 length: 14 amino acids. DNA for the CDR3: TGTGCCAGCAGCCCCAGCAGGGGAGGAGGCGAGCAGTACTTC. Translation gives CASSPSRGGGEQYF.

By its share, this clone is medium-sized. The J gene is TRBJ1-1, the V gene TRBV6-1; no clear D. Germline V gives CDR1 MNHNS, CDR2 SASEGT. This CDR3 region has 13 residues. Between the trimmed V and J ends, which lost 6 bases and 1 base, there was a span of 9 bases. CDR3 in amino acids: CASSRNTNTEAFF. The CDR3 DNA is TGTGCCAGCAGCCGCAACACGAACACTGAAGCTTTCTTT.